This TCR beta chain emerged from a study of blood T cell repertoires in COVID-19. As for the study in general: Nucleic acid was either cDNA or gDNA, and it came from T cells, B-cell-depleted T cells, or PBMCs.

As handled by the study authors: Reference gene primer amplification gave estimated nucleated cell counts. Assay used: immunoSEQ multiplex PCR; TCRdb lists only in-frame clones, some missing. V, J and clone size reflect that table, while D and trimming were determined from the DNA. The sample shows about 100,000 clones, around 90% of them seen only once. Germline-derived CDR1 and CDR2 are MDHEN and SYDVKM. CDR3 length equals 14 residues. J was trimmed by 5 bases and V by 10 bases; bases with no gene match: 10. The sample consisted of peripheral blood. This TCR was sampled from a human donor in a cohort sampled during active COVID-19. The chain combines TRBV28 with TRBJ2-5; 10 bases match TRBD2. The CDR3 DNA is TGTGCCACCCGGAGAGCGGGGGGGCCGGAGACCCAGTACTTC. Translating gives CATRRAGGPETQYF. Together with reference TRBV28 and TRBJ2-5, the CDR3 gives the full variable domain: DVKVTQSSRYLVKRTGEKVFLECVQDMDHENMFWYRQDPGLGLRLIYFSYDVKMKEKGDIPEGYSVSREKKERFSLILESASTNQTSMYLCATRRAGGPETQYFGPGTRLLVL.